Below, one T cell receptor (beta chain) is given with its context. Its antigen remains undetermined. The record has no base qualities; no much larger clone is one base away. The data derive from a study of blood T cell repertoires in COVID-19 (TCRdb year 2020). A note on the overall study: Collaborator samples came from the United States, Italy and Spain and covered acute and convalescent phases of COVID-19. Deeply sampled blood TCRbeta repertoires from subjects exposed to, actively infected with, or recovered from COVID-19 were included in the dataset. The sample metadata nearly always contained a de-identified subject ID, COVID-19 status, age in years and sex. The prospective study material was composed of cDNA or gDNA derived from T cells, B-cell-depleted T cells, or PBMCs. The samples were drawn from the first 160 participants of the ongoing ImmuneRACE study and from 1,200 or so subjects provided by 6 global collaborators. HLA class I and class II types, where available, came from metadata supplied by the sample provider rather than from assay-based typing. The repertoires were released in a freely available public database intended as a resource for research on the immune response to SARS-CoV-2. On the study overall, not on this receptor specifically: The quantity of clinical and demographic metadata differed by source and by participant and was supplied without curation.

Participants in the prospective study were aged roughly 18 to 90 years, lived in more than 20 United States geographic areas, and enrolled through a virtual design. To assign participants to cohorts, the prospective study relied on clinical history that participants themselves reported in a screening survey and a study questionnaire. Exposed participants had been in contact, within 2 weeks of entering the study, with a person who had a PCR-confirmed or clinician-diagnosed case of COVID-19. Each participant in the prospective study had whole blood, serum and a nasopharyngeal or oropharyngeal swab collected by mobile phlebotomists. Participants in the prospective study had the option to provide additional blood draws and questionnaires over a roughly two-month period. Before DNA extraction, blood samples from the prospective study were shipped at room temperature or frozen. Relative to germline, V is missing 0 bases and J is missing 5 bases, with 1 base of the junction outside any gene match. From the germline V gene (reference sequence), CDR1 is MNHEY and CDR2 is SMNVEV. From the cysteine up to the phenylalanine, the CDR3 has a length of 14 residues. Left in the record is the CDR3 DNA by itself, 42 bases read in frame from the first base.

TCRbeta CDR3 regions were amplified from genomic DNA using the immunoSEQ Assay, a bias-controlled multiplex PCR. The paper's data handling went like this. The number of nucleated cells in each sample was estimated from the amplification of reference gene primers within the assay. Sequence reads were collapsed and filtered to measure the absolute abundance of every unique TCRbeta CDR3 rearrangement. For each sample, productive Simpson clonality was calculated as the square root of Simpson's diversity index across productive rearrangements. TCRdb took this table from immuneACCESS and kept in-frame rearrangements with V and J called. Such tables lack part of the clones; where checked against another copy, unresolved V genes explain under half of the gap, and the rest is unexplained. V and J calls and clone size are those listed in that table; D and trimming were worked out from the DNA. The sample data list about 150,000 clones, and about nine tenths of these were observed just once. 4% of the sample comes from the top ten.

Sequenced material: PBMCs or T cells enriched from blood (not recorded which). This sequence originates from a woman in her 40s who had been exposed to COVID-19. The chain is made from TRBV27 and TRBJ1-2; TRBD1 fits 9 bases in the junction. In nucleotide form, the sequence is TGTGCCAGCAGTTTATCTGGGACAGGGTATGGCTACACCTTC. This sequence encodes CASSLSGTGYGYTF.